This T cell receptor (beta chain) was recovered during a study of T-cell memory formation after mild COVID-19. The study's findings and limits: Some responding clones appeared in pre-infection memory, suggesting cross-reactive memory joined. Clones which contracted sat mainly in CM and EM if CD4+, and in EMRA if CD8+. The SARS-CoV-2 specificity of second-wave clones reaching peak at day 37 remained unverified.

MiXCR, applied by TCRdb to the 5' RACE reads, yields one record per CDR3 protein. The sample yields under 110,000 distinct CDR3 sequences, under 15% seen once. Concerning this clonotype itself: Its specificity is not known. A much larger clone differs from this one at a single base, so this may be a read error.

The sequenced sample was PBMCs or a T cell subset sorted from them (not recorded which). The receptor comes from an adult woman who had mild COVID-19 (a few samples of this study predate the infection). Cell type and time point are not known.

The CDR3 here is CASSSGLAGVNEQYF. As DNA, the CDR3 is TGTGCCAGCAGCTCAGGACTAGCGGGAGTTAACGAGCAGTACTTC. The chain carries TRBV7-2 and TRBJ2-7, with 13 bases matching TRBD2. The germline V gene encodes CDR1 SGHTA and CDR2 FQGNSA. The V gene end was trimmed by 4 bases and the J gene end by 5 bases; junction bases not matched to a gene: 5. This CDR3 contains 15 residues.